This T cell receptor (beta chain) comes out of a study of blood T cell repertoires in COVID-19. Trimming took 0 bases from V and 6 from J; bases not matched to a gene: 4. This CDR3 spans 15 amino acids. CDR1 and CDR2 from the germline V gene are SGDLS and YYNGEE. Sequencing was performed with immunoSEQ multiplex PCR; in TCRdb, only in-frame clones are kept and a portion is missing. The sample has 250,000 to 350,000 clones, about 92% seen once. The TCR sequence derives from a woman aged 25 to 39 who had recovered from COVID-19. Sequenced input: PBMCs or T cells enriched from blood (not recorded which). The chain links TRBV9 to TRBJ2-1; 9 bases agree with TRBD2. The CDR3 region has the DNA TGTGCCAGCAGCGTAGGAGCGGGAGGCGTCAATGAGCAGTTCTTC. Amino acids: CASSVGAGGVNEQFF.